What follows describes a single TCR beta chain. The sample originates from a study of blood T cell repertoires in COVID-19. Across the whole study: Material from acute and convalescent COVID-19 was sourced from the United States, Italy and Spain. The cDNA or gDNA used as material had been derived from T cells, B-cell-depleted T cells, or PBMCs.

This CDR3 is built from 15 residues. Germline V CDR1 and CDR2: LNHDA, SQIVND (reference sequence). Deletions cut 5 bases from V and 4 bases from J, with 12 bases between. Study processing details: Quantification of nucleated cells was approximated via reference gene primer amplification. Sequenced by immunoSEQ multiplex PCR; TCRdb stores in-frame clones only, minus some. V, J and clone size reflect that table, while D and trimming were determined from the DNA. This table holds about 300,000 clones, approximately 83% found once. The sample consisted of peripheral blood. The receptor was isolated from a human donor in a cohort sampled during active COVID-19. The chain employs TRBV19 and TRBJ2-6, with D possibly TRBD1 on 5 matching bases. The CDR3 DNA reads TGTGCCAGTAGTGTCACAGGCCCCGGGGCCAACGTCCTGACTTTC. Translation: CASSVTGPGANVLTF.